Listed below are T cell receptor beta chains from one sample, sequenced in a study of blood T cell repertoires in COVID-19. Libraries were prepared by immunoSEQ multiplex PCR; TCRdb keeps only in-frame clonotypes and omits some of them. Here the sample spans roughly 220,000 clones, roughly 90% being singletons. The sequenced sample was peripheral blood. These receptors were obtained from a man aged 25-45 years who had recovered from COVID-19. Each CDR3 is given with its conserved first and last residue.

>TRBJ2-7|TRBV13
CASSLDRVDEQYF
>TRBJ2-7|TRBV27
CASSLPRDIPYEQYF
>TRBJ2-7|TRBV9
CASSVGLTPIEQYF
>TRBJ1-4|TRBV19
CASGIQGANEKLFF
>TRBJ1-1|TRBV19
CASSSGVNTEAFF
>TRBJ2-5|TRBV5-4
CASSLGLAGGYQETQYF
>TRBJ2-1|TRBV6-5
CASSPPGLQAEQFF
>TRBJ2-1|TRBV11-2
CASSLSGKYNEQFF
>TRBJ1-1|TRBV3-1/TRBV3-2
CASSQGEATEAFF
>TRBJ2-1|TRBV7-6
CASSLQERGGRWNEQFF
>TRBJ1-5|TRBV28
CASTRIRDRGNSNQPQHF
>TRBJ2-1|TRBV10-3
CAISEPQGVAYNEQFF
>TRBJ1-2|TRBV9
CASSVPEETQTYGYTF